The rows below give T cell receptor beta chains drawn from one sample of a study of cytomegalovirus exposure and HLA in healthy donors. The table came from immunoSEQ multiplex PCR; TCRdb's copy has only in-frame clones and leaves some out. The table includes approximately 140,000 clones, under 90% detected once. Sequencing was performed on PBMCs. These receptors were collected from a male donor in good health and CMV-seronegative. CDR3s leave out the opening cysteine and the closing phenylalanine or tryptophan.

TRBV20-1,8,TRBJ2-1,SALNNEQF
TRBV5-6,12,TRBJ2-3,ASSRDFSTDTQY
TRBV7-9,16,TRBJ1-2,ASSIRQGFLSDTTGYT
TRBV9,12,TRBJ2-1,ASSVVGGSNEQF
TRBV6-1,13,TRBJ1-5,ASAFAQGSTQPQH
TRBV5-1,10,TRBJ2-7,ASSFGSYEQY
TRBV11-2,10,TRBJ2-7,ASSPGGYEQY
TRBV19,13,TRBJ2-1,ASSIERSSYNEQF
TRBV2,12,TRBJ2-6,ASKWAAGANVLT
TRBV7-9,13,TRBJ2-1,ASSLSLAGVNEQF
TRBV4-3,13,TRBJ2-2,ASSQGDRDTGELF
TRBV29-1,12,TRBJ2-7,SVEGVGGADEQY
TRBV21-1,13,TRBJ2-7,ASIVRAGAYHEQY
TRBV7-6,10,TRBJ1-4,ASRGLNEKLF
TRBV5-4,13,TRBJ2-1,ASSLGLAGNNEQF
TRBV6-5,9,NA,ASRKAYEQY
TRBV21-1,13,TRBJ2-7,ASSAGGSGIYEQY
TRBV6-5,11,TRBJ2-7,ASGEQGGYEQY
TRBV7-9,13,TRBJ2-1,ASSLRTSGRAEQF
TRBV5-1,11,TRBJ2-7,ASIETGSSEQY
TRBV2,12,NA,ATSGQGSMYEQY
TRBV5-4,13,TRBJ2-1,ASSLALAAHNEQF
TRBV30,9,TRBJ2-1,AWSAYSEQF